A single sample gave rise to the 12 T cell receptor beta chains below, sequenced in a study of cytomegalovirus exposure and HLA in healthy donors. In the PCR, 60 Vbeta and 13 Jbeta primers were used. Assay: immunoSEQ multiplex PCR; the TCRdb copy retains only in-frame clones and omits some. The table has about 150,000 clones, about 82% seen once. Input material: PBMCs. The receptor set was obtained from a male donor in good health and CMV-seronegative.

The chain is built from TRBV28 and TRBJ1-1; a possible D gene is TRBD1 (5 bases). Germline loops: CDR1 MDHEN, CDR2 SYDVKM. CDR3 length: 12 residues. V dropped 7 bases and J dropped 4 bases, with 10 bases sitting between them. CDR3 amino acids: CASTQGATEAFF. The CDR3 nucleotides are TGTGCCAGCACCCAGGGTGCCACTGAAGCTTTCTTT.

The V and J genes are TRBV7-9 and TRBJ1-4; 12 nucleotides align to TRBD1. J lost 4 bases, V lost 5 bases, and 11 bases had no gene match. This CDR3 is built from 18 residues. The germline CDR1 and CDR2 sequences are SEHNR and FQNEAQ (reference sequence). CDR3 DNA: TGTGCCAGCAGCCCCGAGGGGACAGGGGGCCCTCATAATGAAAAACTGTTTTTT. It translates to CASSPEGTGGPHNEKLFF.

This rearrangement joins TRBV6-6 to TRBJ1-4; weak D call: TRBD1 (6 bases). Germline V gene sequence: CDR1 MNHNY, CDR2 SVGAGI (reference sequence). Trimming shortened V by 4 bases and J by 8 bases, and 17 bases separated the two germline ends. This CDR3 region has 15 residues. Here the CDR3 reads CASSLSRDKGEKLFF. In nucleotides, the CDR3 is TGTGCCAGCAGTTTGAGCAGGGACAAGGGGGAAAAACTGTTTTTT.

CDR3 in amino acids: CASRSRDSTYEQYF. The CDR3 nucleotides read TGTGCCAGTAGATCCCGGGACAGTACCTACGAGCAGTACTTC. The V and J genes are TRBV19 and TRBJ2-7, with 7 bases that match TRBD1. The CDR3 contains 14 residues. Losses at the gene ends were 6 bases for V and 2 bases for J; bases not matched to a gene: 7. Germline V gene lookup returns CDR1 LNHDA and CDR2 SQIVND (reference sequence).

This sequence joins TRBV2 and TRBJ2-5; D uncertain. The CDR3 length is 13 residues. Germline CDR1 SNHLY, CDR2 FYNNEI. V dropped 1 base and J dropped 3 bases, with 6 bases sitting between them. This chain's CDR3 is CASSEGQKETQYF. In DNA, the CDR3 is TGTGCCAGCAGTGAAGGTCAGAAAGAGACCCAGTACTTC.

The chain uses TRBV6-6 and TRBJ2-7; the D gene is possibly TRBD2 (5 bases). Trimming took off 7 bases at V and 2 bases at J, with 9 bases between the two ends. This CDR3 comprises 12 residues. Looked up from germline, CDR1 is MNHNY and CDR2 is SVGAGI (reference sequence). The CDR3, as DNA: TGTGCCAGCACGGACGGGGCCTACGAGCAGTACTTC. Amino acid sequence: CASTDGAYEQYF.

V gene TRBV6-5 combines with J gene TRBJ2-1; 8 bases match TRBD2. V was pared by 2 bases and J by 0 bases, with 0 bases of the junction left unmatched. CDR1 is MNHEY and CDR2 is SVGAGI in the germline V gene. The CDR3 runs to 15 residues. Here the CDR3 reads CASSYGTSSYNEQFF. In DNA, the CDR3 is TGTGCCAGCAGTTACGGGACTAGCTCCTACAATGAGCAGTTCTTC.

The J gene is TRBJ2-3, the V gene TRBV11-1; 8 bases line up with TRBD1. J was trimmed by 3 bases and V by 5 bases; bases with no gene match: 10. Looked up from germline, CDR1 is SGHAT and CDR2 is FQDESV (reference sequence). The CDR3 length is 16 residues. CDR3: CASSRVGTGGTDTQYF. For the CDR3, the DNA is TGTGCCAGCAGCAGGGTGGGCACAGGGGGGACAGATACGCAGTATTTT.

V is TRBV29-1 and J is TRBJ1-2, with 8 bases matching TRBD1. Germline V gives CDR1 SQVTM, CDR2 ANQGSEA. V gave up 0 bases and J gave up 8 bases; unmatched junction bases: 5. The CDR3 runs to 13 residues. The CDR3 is CSVEDGQGGGYTF. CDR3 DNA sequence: TGCAGCGTTGAAGATGGACAGGGCGGGGGCTACACCTTC. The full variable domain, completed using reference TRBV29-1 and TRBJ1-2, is SAVISQKPSRDICQRGTSLTIQCQVDSQVTMMFWYRQQPGQSLTLIATANQGSEATYESGFVIDKFPISRPNLTFSTLTVSNMSPEDSSIYLCSVEDGQGGGYTFGSGTRLTVV.

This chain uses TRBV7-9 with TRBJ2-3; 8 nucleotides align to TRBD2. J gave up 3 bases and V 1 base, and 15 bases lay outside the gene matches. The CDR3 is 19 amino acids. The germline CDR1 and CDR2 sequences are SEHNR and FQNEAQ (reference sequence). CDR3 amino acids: CASSLGTWRGGTGTDTQYF. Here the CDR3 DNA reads TGTGCCAGCAGCTTAGGCACCTGGCGCGGGGGGACCGGGACAGATACGCAGTATTTT.

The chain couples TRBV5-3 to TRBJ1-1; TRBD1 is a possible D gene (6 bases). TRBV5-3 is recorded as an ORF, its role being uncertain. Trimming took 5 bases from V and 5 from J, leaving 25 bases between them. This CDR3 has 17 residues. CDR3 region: CARRGSGAFFLGTEAFF. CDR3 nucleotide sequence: TGTGCCAGAAGGGGGTCAGGGGCATTTTTCTTGGGGACTGAAGCTTTCTTT.

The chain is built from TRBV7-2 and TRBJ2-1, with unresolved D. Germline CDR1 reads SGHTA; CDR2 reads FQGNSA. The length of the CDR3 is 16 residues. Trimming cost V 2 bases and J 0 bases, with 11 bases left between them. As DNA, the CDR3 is TGTGCCAGCAGCTTAATGAGGTGGCCCTCCTACAATGAGCAGTTCTTC. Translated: CASSLMRWPSYNEQFF.